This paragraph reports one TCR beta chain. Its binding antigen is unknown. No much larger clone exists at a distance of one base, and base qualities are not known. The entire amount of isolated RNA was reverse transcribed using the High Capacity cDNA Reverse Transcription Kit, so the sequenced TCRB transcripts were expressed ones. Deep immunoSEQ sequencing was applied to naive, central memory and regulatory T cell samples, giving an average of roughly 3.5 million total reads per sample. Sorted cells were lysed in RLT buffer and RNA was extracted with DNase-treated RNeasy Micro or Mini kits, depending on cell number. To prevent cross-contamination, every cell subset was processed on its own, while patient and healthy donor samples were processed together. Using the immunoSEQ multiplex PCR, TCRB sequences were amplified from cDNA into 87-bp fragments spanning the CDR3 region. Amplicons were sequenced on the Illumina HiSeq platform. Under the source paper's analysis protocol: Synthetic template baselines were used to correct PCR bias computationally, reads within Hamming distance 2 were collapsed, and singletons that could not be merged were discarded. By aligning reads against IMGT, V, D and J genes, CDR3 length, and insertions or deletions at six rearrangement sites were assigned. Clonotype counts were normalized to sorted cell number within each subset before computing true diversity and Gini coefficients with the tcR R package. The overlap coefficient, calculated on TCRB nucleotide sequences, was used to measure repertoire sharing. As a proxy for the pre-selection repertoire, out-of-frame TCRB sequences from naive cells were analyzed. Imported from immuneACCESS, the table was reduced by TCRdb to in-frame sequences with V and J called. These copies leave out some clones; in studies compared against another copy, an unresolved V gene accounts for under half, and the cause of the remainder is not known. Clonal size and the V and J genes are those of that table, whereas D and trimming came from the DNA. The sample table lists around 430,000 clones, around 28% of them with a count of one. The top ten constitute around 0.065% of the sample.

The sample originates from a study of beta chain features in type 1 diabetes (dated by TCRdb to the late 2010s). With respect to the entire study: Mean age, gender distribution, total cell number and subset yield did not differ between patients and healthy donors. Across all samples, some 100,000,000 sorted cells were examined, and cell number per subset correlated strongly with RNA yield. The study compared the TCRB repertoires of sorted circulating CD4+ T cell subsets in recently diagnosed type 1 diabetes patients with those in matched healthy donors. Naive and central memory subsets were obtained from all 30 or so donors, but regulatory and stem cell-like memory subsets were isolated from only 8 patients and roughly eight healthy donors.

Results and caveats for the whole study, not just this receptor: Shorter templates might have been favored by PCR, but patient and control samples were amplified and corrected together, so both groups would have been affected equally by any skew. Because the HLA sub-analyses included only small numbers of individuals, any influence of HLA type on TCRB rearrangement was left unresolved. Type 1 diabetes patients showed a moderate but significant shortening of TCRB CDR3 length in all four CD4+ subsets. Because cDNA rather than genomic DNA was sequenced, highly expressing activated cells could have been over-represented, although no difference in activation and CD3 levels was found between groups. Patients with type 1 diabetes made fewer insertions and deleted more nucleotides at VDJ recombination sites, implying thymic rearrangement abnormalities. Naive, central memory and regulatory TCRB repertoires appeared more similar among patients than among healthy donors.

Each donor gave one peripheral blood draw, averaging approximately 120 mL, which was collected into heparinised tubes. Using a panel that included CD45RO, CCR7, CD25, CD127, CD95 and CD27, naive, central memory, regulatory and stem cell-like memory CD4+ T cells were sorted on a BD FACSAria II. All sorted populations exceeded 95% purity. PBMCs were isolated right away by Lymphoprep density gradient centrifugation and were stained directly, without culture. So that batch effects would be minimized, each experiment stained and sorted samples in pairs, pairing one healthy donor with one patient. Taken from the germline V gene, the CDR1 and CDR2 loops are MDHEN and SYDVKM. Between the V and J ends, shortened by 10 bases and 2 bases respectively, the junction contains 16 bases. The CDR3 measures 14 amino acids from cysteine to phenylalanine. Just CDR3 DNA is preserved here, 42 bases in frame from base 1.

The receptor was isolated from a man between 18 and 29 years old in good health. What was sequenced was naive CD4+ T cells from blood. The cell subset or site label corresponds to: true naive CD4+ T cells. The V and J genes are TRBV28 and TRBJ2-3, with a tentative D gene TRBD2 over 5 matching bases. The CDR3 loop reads CATKLAGSTDTQYF. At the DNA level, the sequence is TGTGCCACCAAGCTGGCGGGTTCCACAGATACGCAGTATTTT.